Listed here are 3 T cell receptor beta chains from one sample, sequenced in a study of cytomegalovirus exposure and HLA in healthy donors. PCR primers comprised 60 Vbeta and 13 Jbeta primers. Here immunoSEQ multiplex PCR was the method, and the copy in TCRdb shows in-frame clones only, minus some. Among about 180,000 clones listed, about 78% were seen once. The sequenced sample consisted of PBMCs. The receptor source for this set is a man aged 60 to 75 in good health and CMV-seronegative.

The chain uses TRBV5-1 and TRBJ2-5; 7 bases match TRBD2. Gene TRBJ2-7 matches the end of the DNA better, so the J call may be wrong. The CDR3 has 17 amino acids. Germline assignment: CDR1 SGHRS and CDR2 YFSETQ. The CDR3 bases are TGCGCCAGCAGCTGGCGGCGCGGGGGTACCACTATGGACGAGCAGTACTTC. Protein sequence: CASSWRRGGTTMDEQYF.

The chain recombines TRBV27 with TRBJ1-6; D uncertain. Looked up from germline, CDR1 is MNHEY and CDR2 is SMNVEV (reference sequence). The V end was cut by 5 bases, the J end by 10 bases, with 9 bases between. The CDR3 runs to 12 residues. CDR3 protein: CASSTLPSPLHF. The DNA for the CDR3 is TGTGCCAGCAGTACCCTACCCTCACCCCTCCACTTT.

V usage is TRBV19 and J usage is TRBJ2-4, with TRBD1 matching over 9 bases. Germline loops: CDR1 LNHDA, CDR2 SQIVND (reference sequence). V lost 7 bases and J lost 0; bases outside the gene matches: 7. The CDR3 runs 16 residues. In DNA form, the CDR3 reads TGTGCCAGTACCTCGACAGGGGGACTAGCCAAAAACATTCAGTACTTC. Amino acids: CASTSTGGLAKNIQYF.